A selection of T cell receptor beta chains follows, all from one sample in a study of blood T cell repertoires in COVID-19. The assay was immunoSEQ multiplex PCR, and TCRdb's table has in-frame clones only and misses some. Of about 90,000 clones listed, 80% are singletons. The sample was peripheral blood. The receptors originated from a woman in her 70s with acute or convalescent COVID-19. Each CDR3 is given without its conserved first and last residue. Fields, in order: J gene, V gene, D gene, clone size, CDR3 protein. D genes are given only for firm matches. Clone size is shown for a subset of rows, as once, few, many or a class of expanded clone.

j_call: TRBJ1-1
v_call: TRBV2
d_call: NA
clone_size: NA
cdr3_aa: ASSFGLNTEAF

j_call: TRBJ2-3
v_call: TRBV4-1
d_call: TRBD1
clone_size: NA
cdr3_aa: ASSDRVGTDTQY

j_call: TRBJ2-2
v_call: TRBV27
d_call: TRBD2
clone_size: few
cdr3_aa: ASRPTSGGAGELF

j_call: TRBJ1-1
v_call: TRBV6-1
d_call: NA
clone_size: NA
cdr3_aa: ASSEISLFNTEAF

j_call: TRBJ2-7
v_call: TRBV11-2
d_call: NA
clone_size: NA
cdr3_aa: ASSLDPQTRLYEQY

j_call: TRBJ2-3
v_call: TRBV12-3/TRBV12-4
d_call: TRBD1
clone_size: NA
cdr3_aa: ASSFDRAFAQY

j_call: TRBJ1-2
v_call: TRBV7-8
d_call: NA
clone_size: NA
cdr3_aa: ASSPSQRWNGYT

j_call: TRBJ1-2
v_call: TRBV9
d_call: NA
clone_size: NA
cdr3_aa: ASSLGTNYGYT

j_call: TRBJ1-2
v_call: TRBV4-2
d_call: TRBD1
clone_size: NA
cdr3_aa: ASSQERGQGGYGYT

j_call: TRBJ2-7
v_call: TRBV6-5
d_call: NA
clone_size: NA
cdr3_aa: ASSYFRGSYEQY

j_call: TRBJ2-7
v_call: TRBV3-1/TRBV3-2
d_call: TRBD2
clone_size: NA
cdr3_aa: ASSHARPGLAGLRSYEQY

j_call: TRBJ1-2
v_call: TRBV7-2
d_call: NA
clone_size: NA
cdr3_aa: ASSLDGGASLGHGYT

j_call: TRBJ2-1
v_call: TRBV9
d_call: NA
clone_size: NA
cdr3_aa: ASSVGTRSTYNEQF

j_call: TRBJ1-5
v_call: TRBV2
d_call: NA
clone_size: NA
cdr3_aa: ASSPLGGANQPQH

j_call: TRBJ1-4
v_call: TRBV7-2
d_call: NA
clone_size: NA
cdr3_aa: ASSLWGPRVTNEKLF

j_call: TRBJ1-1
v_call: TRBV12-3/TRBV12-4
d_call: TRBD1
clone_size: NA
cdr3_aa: ASSTDRDTEAF

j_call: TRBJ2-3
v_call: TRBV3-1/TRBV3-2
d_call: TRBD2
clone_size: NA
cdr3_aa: ASSSRLAGDTDTQY

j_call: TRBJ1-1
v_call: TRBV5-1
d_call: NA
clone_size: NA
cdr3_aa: ASSSGGLLEAF

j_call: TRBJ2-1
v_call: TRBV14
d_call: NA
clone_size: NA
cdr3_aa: ASAKALMSYNEQF

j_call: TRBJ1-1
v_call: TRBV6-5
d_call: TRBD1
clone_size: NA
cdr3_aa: ASSRDRGQNTEAF

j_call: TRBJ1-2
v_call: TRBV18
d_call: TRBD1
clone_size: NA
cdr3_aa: ASSPPQGASYGYT

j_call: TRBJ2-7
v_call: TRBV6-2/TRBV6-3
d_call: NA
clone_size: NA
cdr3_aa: ASSYLQGIYEQY

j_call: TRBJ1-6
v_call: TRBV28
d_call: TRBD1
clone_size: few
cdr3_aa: ASSPWTGNYNSPLH

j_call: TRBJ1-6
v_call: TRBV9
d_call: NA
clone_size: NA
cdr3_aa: ASSVNSQNSPLH

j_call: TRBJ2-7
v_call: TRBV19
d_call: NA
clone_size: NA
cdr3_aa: ASSIDNYEQY

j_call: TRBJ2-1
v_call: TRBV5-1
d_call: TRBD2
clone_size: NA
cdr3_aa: ASSLSSGGLFNEQF

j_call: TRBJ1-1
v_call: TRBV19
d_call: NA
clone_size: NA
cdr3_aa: ASSIGANTEAF

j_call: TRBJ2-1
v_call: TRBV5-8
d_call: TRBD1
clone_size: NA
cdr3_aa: ASSLLGQGFNEQF

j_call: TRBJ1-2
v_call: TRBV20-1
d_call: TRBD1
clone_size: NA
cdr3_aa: SASAGTGSDGYT

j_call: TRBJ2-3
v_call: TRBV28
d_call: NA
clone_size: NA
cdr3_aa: ASRGGLTDTQY

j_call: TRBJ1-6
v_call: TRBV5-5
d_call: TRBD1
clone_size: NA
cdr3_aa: ASSPGTVSSYNSPLH

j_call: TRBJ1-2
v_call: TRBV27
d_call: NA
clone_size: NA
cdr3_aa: ASSQQGSYGYT

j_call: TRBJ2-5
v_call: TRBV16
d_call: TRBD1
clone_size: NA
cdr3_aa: ASSRRQGKETQY

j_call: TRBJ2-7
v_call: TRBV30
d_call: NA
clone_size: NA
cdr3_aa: AWATRSNYEQY

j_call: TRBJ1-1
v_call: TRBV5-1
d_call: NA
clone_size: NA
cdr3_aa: ASSLRQVNTEAF

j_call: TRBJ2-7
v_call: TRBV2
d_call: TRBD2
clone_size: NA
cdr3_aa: ASSEAWSLAGGEQY

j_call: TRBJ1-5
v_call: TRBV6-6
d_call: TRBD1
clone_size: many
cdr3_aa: ASRGGTQPQH

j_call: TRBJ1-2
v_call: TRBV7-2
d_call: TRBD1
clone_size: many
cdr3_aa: ASSRPGTGTNGYT

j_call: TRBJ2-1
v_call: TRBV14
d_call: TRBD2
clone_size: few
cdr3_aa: ASSQDFRSGRYNWQF

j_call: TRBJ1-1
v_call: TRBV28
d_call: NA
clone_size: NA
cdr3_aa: ASSPWTVMNTEAF

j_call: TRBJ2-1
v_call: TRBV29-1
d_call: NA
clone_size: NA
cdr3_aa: SAGDGSNEQF

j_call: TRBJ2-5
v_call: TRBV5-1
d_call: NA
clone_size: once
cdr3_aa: ASSLAGASLTQETQY

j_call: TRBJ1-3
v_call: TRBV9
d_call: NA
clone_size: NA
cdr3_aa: ASSVEQIGNTIY

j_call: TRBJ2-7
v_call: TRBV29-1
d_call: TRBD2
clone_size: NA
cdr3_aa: SVTSGSWEQY

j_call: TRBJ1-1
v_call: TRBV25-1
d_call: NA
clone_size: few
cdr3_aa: ASSVQGRGTEAF

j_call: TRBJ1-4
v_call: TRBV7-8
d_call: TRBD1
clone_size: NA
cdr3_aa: ASSRDRVGEKLF

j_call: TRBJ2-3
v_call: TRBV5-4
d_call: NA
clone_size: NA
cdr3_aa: AIKASGISPSDTQY

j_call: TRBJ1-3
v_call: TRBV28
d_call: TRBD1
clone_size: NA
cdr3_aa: ASSGPGTALGNTIY

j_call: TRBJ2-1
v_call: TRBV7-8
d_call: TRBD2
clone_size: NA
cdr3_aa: ASSRRLAGGYTSSYNEQF

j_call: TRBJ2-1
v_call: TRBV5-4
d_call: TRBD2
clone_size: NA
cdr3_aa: ASSLTSGSKEQF